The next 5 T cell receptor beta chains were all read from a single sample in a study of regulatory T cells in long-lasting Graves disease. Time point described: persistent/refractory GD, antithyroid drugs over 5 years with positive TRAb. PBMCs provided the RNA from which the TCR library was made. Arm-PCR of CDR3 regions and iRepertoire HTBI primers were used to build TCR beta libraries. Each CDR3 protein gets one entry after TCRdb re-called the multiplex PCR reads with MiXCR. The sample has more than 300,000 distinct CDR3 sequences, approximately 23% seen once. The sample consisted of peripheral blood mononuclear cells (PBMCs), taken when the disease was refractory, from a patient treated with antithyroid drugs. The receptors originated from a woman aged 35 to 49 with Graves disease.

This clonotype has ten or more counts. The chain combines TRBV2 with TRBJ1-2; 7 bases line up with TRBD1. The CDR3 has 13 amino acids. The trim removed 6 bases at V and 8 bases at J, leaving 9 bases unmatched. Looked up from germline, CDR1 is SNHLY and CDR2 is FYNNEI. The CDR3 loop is CASSATGAGGYTF. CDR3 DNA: TGTGCCAGCAGCGCCACAGGGGCCGGCGGCTACACCTTC.

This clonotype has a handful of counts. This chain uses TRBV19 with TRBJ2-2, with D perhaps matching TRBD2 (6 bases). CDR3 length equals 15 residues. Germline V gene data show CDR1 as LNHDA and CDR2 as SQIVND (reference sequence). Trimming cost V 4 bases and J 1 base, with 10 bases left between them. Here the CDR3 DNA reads TGTGCCAGTAGTACGCGGCGGGAGAACACCGGGGAGCTGTTTTTT. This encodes CASSTRRENTGELFF.

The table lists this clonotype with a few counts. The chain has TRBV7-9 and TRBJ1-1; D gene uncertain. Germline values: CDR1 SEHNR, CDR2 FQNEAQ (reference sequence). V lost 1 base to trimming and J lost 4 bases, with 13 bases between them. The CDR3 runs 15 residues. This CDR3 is CASSLGRFQLTEAFF. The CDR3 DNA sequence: TGTGCCAGCAGCTTAGGGCGCTTTCAGCTCACTGAAGCTTTCTTT.

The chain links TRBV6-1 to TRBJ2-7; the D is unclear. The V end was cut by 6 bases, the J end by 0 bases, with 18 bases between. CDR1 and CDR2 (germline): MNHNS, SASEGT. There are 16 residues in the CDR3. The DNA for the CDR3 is TGTGCCAGCAGCCGTCAGGACGGGTTGATCTCCTACGAGCAGTACTTC. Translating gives CASSRQDGLISYEQYF.

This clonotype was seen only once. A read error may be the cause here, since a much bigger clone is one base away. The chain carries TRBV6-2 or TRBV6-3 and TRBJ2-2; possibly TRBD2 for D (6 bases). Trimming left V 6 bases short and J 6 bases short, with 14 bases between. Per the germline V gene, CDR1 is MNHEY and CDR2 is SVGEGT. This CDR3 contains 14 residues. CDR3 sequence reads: CASSKGEDAGELFF. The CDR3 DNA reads TGTGCCAGCAGCAAAGGGGAGGACGCCGGGGAGCTGTTTTTT.